This TCR beta chain was profiled in a study of blood T cell repertoires in COVID-19. Study-wide background: The cDNA or gDNA used as material had been derived from T cells, B-cell-depleted T cells, or PBMCs.

As originally analysed: Amplification of reference gene primers was used by the study to estimate nucleated cell counts. Assay: immunoSEQ multiplex PCR; the TCRdb copy retains only in-frame clones and omits some. The DNA was the basis for D and trimming; V, J and clone size are from that table. The top ten clones hold less than 10% of a sample with fewer than 300,000 clones, approximately 91% of them seen once. From germline, CDR1 is MNHEY and CDR2 SMNVEV (reference sequence). The CDR3 has 16 amino acids. Trimming took off 5 bases at V and 2 bases at J, with 16 bases between the two ends. This receptor was taken from a man aged 18-30 years with active or convalescent COVID-19. The J gene is TRBJ1-3, the V gene TRBV27; maybe TRBD1 (5 bases). Specimen: peripheral blood. Here the CDR3 reads CASSAGYRTTGNTIYF. In DNA, the CDR3 is TGTGCCAGCAGTGCCGGATACAGGACGACTGGAAACACCATATATTTT.